These 20 T cell receptor beta chains share one sample of origin, sequenced in a study of cytotoxic CD8 clonotypes in ibrutinib-treated CLL. The repertoire was sequenced with immunoSEQ multiplex PCR; TCRdb's copy has only in-frame clones and lacks some. The sample consists of about 17,000 clones, roughly four fifths of them appearing once. The material was PBMCs, obtained before ibrutinib treatment. The source of these receptors is a human donor with chronic lymphocytic leukemia.

V and J are TRBV28 and TRBJ2-7; D unclear. The V and J ends lost 3 bases and 2 bases respectively, with 14 bases between them. The CDR3 has 15 amino acids. Germline assignment: CDR1 MDHEN and CDR2 SYDVKM. The DNA for the CDR3 is TGTGCCAGCAGTTTTCCGTCAGGCTATACCTACGAGCAGTACTTC. Residues: CASSFPSGYTYEQYF. Combining the CDR3 with reference TRBV28 and TRBJ2-7 gives the whole variable domain DVKVTQSSRYLVKRTGEKVFLECVQDMDHENMFWYRQDPGLGLRLIYFSYDVKMKEKGDIPEGYSVSREKKERFSLILESASTNQTSMYLCASSFPSGYTYEQYFGPGTRLTVT.

The chain links TRBV18 to TRBJ1-2; D is unclear. In germline, CDR1 is KGHSH, CDR2 LQKENI. With 3 bases removed from V and 4 bases from J, the gap between germline ends came to 12 bases. The CDR3 has 14 amino acids. The CDR3 here is CASSPRLAAYGYTF. DNA for the CDR3: TGTGCCAGCTCACCGAGGTTAGCGGCCTATGGCTACACCTTC.

V gene TRBV5-1 combines with J gene TRBJ2-3; D is unclear. The CDR3 extends over 14 amino acids. Per germline, CDR1 SGHRS and CDR2 YFSETQ. V shed 0 bases and J shed 0 bases, with 5 bases lying between them. Here the CDR3 DNA reads TGCGCCAGCAGCTTGGGCCAGAGCACAGATACGCAGTATTTT. Encoded protein: CASSLGQSTDTQYF.

The V gene is TRBV5-1, the J gene TRBJ2-3, with 12 positions matching TRBD2. Trimming removed 5 bases from V and 3 bases from J; junction bases left unmatched: 1. The CDR3 length is 14 residues. Germline CDR1 SGHRS, CDR2 YFSETQ. CDR3 loop: CASRLAGGTDTQYF. CDR3 nucleotide sequence: TGCGCCAGCAGGCTAGCGGGAGGGACAGATACGCAGTATTTT. Together with reference TRBV5-1 and TRBJ2-3, the CDR3 gives the full variable domain: KAGVTQTPRYLIKTRGQQVTLSCSPISGHRSVSWYQQTPGQGLQFLFEYFSETQRNKGNFPGRFSGRQFSNSRSEMNVSTLELGDSALYLCASRLAGGTDTQYFGPGTRLTVL.

The chain couples TRBV14 to TRBJ2-5; 7 bases are a match to TRBD2. CDR1 SGHDN and CDR2 FVKESK come from the germline V gene. The CDR3 spans 16 residues. V trimming: 1 base; J trimming: 3 bases; junction bases outside the gene matches: 8. CDR3 nucleotide sequence: TGTGCCAGCAGCCAAGTTCTTGGGCTAGCGGAAGAGACCCAGTACTTC. It codes for CASSQVLGLAEETQYF.

J is TRBJ2-4 and V is TRBV28; D gene unclear. V lost 8 bases, J lost 0 bases, and 5 bases lay in between. The CDR3 runs 12 residues. Germline-derived CDR1 and CDR2 are MDHEN and SYDVKM. Here the CDR3 reads CASAVAKNIQYF. The CDR3 DNA follows: TGTGCCAGCGCCGTAGCCAAAAACATTCAGTACTTC.

The V call is TRBV14, the J call TRBJ2-7; 7 nucleotides line up with TRBD2. Germline CDR1 is SGHDN and CDR2 is FVKESK. Trimming at V came to 3 bases and at J to 10 bases, leaving 18 bases not matched to a gene. The CDR3 spans 16 residues. CDR3 sequence reads: CASSHGHGRGSTIQYF. The CDR3 nucleotides are TGTGCCAGCAGCCATGGCCATGGGCGGGGGTCTACGATCCAGTACTTC.

The table lists this clone with a few counts. The chain uses TRBV7-3 and TRBJ1-2, with D perhaps TRBD1 (5 bases). This CDR3 has 15 residues. V gave up 4 bases and J gave up 1 base, with 13 bases separating them. The V gene's germline CDR1 is SGHTA and CDR2 FQGTGA. This chain's CDR3 is CASSSGPRGNYGYTF. The CDR3 nucleotides read TGTGCCAGCAGCTCCGGGCCAAGGGGTAACTATGGCTACACCTTC.

V usage is TRBV11-1 and J usage is TRBJ1-4; a possible D gene is TRBD1 (5 bases). Looked up from germline, CDR1 is SGHAT and CDR2 is FQDESV (reference sequence). Trimming cost V 9 bases and J 2 bases, with 13 bases left between them. The CDR3 is made up of 14 amino acids. Here the CDR3 DNA reads TGTGCCAGAGTACAAAACAGGACTAATGAAAAACTGTTTTTT. Translated, it gives CARVQNRTNEKLFF.

The chain combines TRBV27 with TRBJ2-5; a possible D gene is TRBD2 (6 bases). The CDR3 has 13 amino acids. The ends were cut back, 3 bases at V and 3 bases at J, with 8 bases in the middle. Germline V gene data show CDR1 as MNHEY and CDR2 as SMNVEV (reference sequence). The CDR3 is CASSFSGEETQYF. CDR3 DNA sequence: TGTGCCAGCAGTTTTTCGGGGGAAGAGACCCAGTACTTC.

This clone is a singleton in its sample. V is TRBV9 and J is TRBJ1-1; D is ambiguous. The CDR3 sequence is 11 residues long. The V gene lost 5 bases and the J gene lost 5 bases, with 7 bases spanning the gap. Germline assignment: CDR1 SGDLS and CDR2 YYNGEE. The CDR3 is CASREITEAFF. The CDR3 nucleotides are TGTGCCAGCAGAGAAATAACTGAAGCTTTCTTT.

V usage is TRBV14 and J usage is TRBJ2-1, with 7 bases lining up with TRBD2. From germline, CDR1 is SGHDN and CDR2 FVKESK. This CDR3 is built from 14 residues. V shed 3 bases, J shed 12 bases, and the junction held 11 bases outside the gene matches. This chain's CDR3 is CASSQAGASIRQFF. The DNA for the CDR3 is TGTGCCAGCAGCCAGGCGGGAGCAAGTATTCGGCAGTTCTTC.

The chain carries TRBV25-1 and TRBJ2-5; TRBD1 is a possible D gene (6 bases). This CDR3 spans 14 amino acids. V dropped 5 bases and J dropped 2 bases, with 12 bases sitting between them. From germline, CDR1 is MGHDK and CDR2 SYGVNS. The DNA for the CDR3 is TGTGCCAGCAGTACTCTACAGGGACAAGAGACCCAGTACTTC. This gives the protein CASSTLQGQETQYF.

The genes are TRBV28 and TRBJ2-4; D perhaps matches TRBD1 (6 bases). This CDR3 is built from 13 residues. Germline values: CDR1 MDHEN, CDR2 SYDVKM. Trimming took 6 bases from V and 0 from J, leaving 6 bases between them. The CDR3 region is CASRGGAKNIQYF. CDR3 coding DNA: TGTGCCAGCAGAGGGGGAGCCAAAAACATTCAGTACTTC.

The rearrangement joins TRBV10-1 to TRBJ2-7; D may match TRBD1 or TRBD2 (6 bases each). The length of the CDR3 is 15 residues. Between the trimmed V and J ends, which lost 8 bases and 0 bases, there was a span of 17 bases. Germline loops: CDR1 WNHNN, CDR2 SYGVQD (reference sequence). The chain's CDR3 is CASPHGGRSSYEQYF. As DNA, the CDR3 is TGCGCCAGCCCACACGGGGGCAGGAGCTCCTACGAGCAGTACTTC.

The V and J genes are TRBV10-2 and TRBJ2-3, with 8 positions matching TRBD2. J was trimmed by 3 bases and V by 7 bases; bases with no gene match: 9. The CDR3 loop spans 15 amino acids. CDR1 WSHSY and CDR2 SAAADI come from the germline V gene. In nucleotides, the CDR3 is TGCGCCAGCAAAGGACTAGCCGTAGAAACAGATACGCAGTATTTT. Translation: CASKGLAVETDTQYF.

The chain employs TRBV9 and TRBJ2-2, with D perhaps matching TRBD2 (6 bases). Germline values: CDR1 SGDLS, CDR2 YYNGEE. The V end was cut by 1 base, the J end by 7 bases, with 20 bases between. The CDR3 loop spans 17 amino acids. The CDR3 region has the DNA TGTGCCAGCAGCGTAACGACGTCGGGAGCAGGCGGCGGGGAGCTGTTTTTT. Protein product: CASSVTTSGAGGGELFF.

V gene TRBV7-2 combines with J gene TRBJ2-3; either TRBD1 or TRBD2 may supply D (5 bases each). Germline values: CDR1 SGHTA, CDR2 FQGNSA. Trimming stripped 3 bases from V and 9 bases from J, with 22 bases between. The CDR3 consists of 16 residues. CDR3 in DNA: TGTGCCAGCAGCTTGGTTTCGGGACGGGGCCCTAACACGCAGTATTTT. Amino acids: CASSLVSGRGPNTQYF.

This sequence joins TRBV11-2 and TRBJ2-5; D unclear. Germline loops: CDR1 SGHAT, CDR2 FQNNGV. The CDR3 runs to 14 residues. V lost 0 bases and J lost 7, with 12 bases in between. The DNA of the CDR3 is TGTGCCAGCAGCTTAGATCTCCGAACGGGGACCCAGTACTTC. Translated, it gives CASSLDLRTGTQYF.

This clone was observed a handful of times. The chain combines TRBV19 with TRBJ1-5, with TRBD1 matching over 8 bases. Germline V gene lookup returns CDR1 LNHDA and CDR2 SQIVND (reference sequence). The CDR3 covers 13 residues. V shed 7 bases and J 6 bases; nucleotides not matched to a gene: 5. CDR3 sequence reads: CASTGQGSQPQHF. CDR3 DNA sequence: TGTGCCAGTACCGGACAGGGTAGTCAGCCCCAGCATTTT.